This record covers a single T cell receptor beta chain. Its matching antigen is unknown. The data are from a study of T cells in narcolepsy. Study-level points and caveats: In some patient and control memory CD4+ samples, autoreactive clones were absent. Same-patient CSF and blood CD4+ T cell clonotypes included HCRT-specific and TRIB2-specific autoreactive ones.

The CDR3 consists of 16 residues. Germline values: CDR1 LNHNV, CDR2 YYDKDF (reference sequence). V shed 7 bases and J 4 bases; nucleotides not matched to a gene: 14. Libraries were prepared by immunoSEQ multiplex PCR; TCRdb keeps only in-frame clonotypes and omits some of them. The sample lists about 31,000 clones, roughly 78% occurring once. The chain carries TRBV15 and TRBJ2-3; 7 nucleotides align to TRBD2. The sequence was collected from a human donor with narcolepsy. The material sequenced was CD45RA- memory CD4+ T cells from PBMCs. CDR3 protein: CATTRKGSRGADTQYF. The CDR3 DNA reads TGTGCCACCACCAGGAAGGGCTCTCGGGGGGCAGATACGCAGTATTTT.